The next 2 T cell receptor beta chains were all read from a single sample in a study of T cell changes during pregnancy in multiple sclerosis. This table comes from immunoSEQ multiplex PCR, and its TCRdb copy is limited to in-frame clones, with some not included. Among about 40,000 clones listed, about 90% were seen once. The sequenced sample was CD4+ T cells from peripheral blood mononuclear cells, obtained in the third trimester of pregnancy. Receptors originate from a female donor in good health, enrolled as a control in a pregnancy study.

The count of this clone is one. CDR3 DNA sequence: TGTGCCAGCAGCTTAGGGGGCCAGACAGCGAATCAGCCCCAGCATTTT. As protein: CASSLGGQTANQPQHF. The chain has TRBV7-8 and TRBJ1-5; maybe TRBD1 (5 bases). The CDR3 spans 16 residues. V lost 1 base, J lost 4 bases, and 14 bases lay in between. The V gene's germline CDR1 is SGHVS and CDR2 FQNEAQ.

V gene TRBV2 combines with J gene TRBJ2-7; a weak D match, TRBD2 (5 bases). The CDR3 is 12 amino acids. Germline V gene lookup returns CDR1 SNHLY and CDR2 FYNNEI. The germline V and J ends were trimmed by 7 bases and 2 bases, with 9 bases remaining between them. The CDR3 DNA is TGTGCCAGCATCGGGGATCCCTACGAGCAGTACTTC. Translating gives CASIGDPYEQYF.